The 7 T cell receptor beta chains below come from one sample, sequenced in a study of T-cell memory formation after mild COVID-19. In TCRdb, the 5' RACE reads were re-called with MiXCR into one record per CDR3 protein. The repertoire holds nearly 250,000 distinct CDR3 sequences, with less than 20% as singletons. Sequenced input: PBMCs or a T cell subset sorted from them (not recorded which). All receptors come from an adult woman who had mild COVID-19 (a few samples of this study predate the infection). Cell type and time point are not known.

The table lists this clonotype with a few counts. The rearrangement uses TRBV20-1 and TRBJ2-3; 8 bases line up with TRBD1. The CDR3 loop spans 15 amino acids. Germline assignment: CDR1 DFQATT and CDR2 SNEGSKA (reference sequence). V was pared by 6 bases and J by 5 bases, with 13 bases of the junction left unmatched. The CDR3 sequence is CSAGRARGLLDTQYF. The CDR3, as DNA: TGCAGTGCCGGCAGGGCCAGGGGGCTGTTAGATACGCAGTATTTT.

This clonotype was picked up a small number of times. The V call is TRBV12-3 or TRBV12-4, the J call TRBJ2-4, with D perhaps matching TRBD1 (6 bases). V was cut by 3 bases and J by 0 bases, with 9 bases left in between. The CDR3 spans 15 residues. CDR3 bases: TGTGCCAGCAGTTTGAACAGGGCAGCCAAAAACATTCAGTACTTC. It codes for CASSLNRAAKNIQYF.

This clonotype has just a few counts. The V and J genes are TRBV5-6 and TRBJ1-5; D possibly corresponds to TRBD1 (6 bases). Germline V lookup: CDR1 SGHDT, CDR2 YYEEEE. The CDR3 consists of 18 residues. Trimming cost V 5 bases and J 3 bases, with 24 bases left between them. CDR3 sequence (DNA): TGTGCCAGCAGTTCCTCAGGGTGGGGGCACCTGGACAATCAGCCCCAGCATTTT. The encoded protein is CASSSSGWGHLDNQPQHF.

V usage is TRBV20-1 and J usage is TRBJ2-5, with D possibly being TRBD1 or TRBD2 (5 bases each). In germline, CDR1 is DFQATT, CDR2 SNEGSKA (reference sequence). The CDR3 spans 17 residues. The ends were cut back, 5 bases at V and 5 bases at J, with 27 bases in the middle. The CDR3 loop reads CSAPQMGRRGRGETQYF. Written as DNA, the CDR3 is TGCAGTGCTCCGCAGATGGGACGCAGAGGGCGCGGGGAGACCCAGTACTTC.

The V and J genes are TRBV6-2 or TRBV6-3 and TRBJ2-7; D is ambiguous. CDR3 length equals 15 residues. V lost 2 bases to trimming and J lost 4 bases, with 15 bases between them. CDR1 MNHEY and CDR2 SVGEGT come from the germline V gene. Here the CDR3 DNA reads TGTGCCAGCAGTTACGACGCTAAGGGTGTATACGAGCAGTACTTC. Its translation: CASSYDAKGVYEQYF.

The rearrangement uses TRBV7-9 and TRBJ2-5; D is unclear. Germline-derived CDR1 and CDR2 are SEHNR and FQNEAQ (reference sequence). This CDR3 has 14 amino acids. V was pared by 1 base and J by 5 bases, with 11 bases between. The CDR3 protein is CASSLEKGFETQYF. In DNA form, the CDR3 reads TGTGCCAGCAGCTTAGAGAAGGGATTCGAGACCCAGTACTTC.

This clonotype came up a few times. The J gene is TRBJ2-1, the V gene TRBV3-1; the match to TRBD2 covers 10 bases. This CDR3 has 19 residues. The germline V gene encodes CDR1 LGHDT and CDR2 YNNKEL (reference sequence). J gave up 4 bases and V 0 bases, and 12 bases lay outside the gene matches. DNA of the CDR3: TGTGCCAGCAGCCAAGAATGGGGTATGGCTAGCGGGGGTTACAATGAGCAGTTCTTC. Residues: CASSQEWGMASGGYNEQFF.